Listed below are T cell receptor beta chains from one sample, sequenced in a study of beta chain features in type 1 diabetes. TCRdb's table, derived via immunoSEQ multiplex PCR, lists solely in-frame clones and lacks some. The sample records around 650,000 clones, roughly 12% being singletons. Sample: naive CD4+ T cells from blood. The receptors were sampled from a young man with type 1 diabetes. Both conserved end residues are part of each CDR3. Each record gives: CDR3 length, D gene, V gene, J gene, clone size, CDR3 DNA, CDR3 protein. D genes are given only for firm matches. Not every row has a clone size; where given, it reads once, few, many or a size class.

length: 15; D: NA; V: TRBV15; J: TRBJ1-3; size: few; DNA: TGTGCCACCAGCGGCTACCCCGGCCCCCAAAACACCATATATTTT; CDR3: CATSGYPGPQNTIYF
length: 14; D: TRBD1; V: TRBV9; J: TRBJ1-2; size: NA; DNA: TGTGCCAGCAGCGTATCGGCAGGGGGCCAAGGCTACACCTTC; CDR3: CASSVSAGGQGYTF
length: 15; D: NA; V: TRBV4-3; J: TRBJ2-3; size: few; DNA: TGCGCCAGCAGCCATCGGACAGGGAGGGCAGATACGCAGTATTTT; CDR3: CASSHRTGRADTQYF
length: 16; D: NA; V: TRBV21-1; J: TRBJ1-2; size: NA; DNA: TGTGCCAGCAGGCTACTTCAGGAGTTCCAGTACTATGGCTACACCTTC; CDR3: CASRLLQEFQYYGYTF
length: 13; D: TRBD1; V: TRBV18; J: TRBJ1-1; size: few; DNA: TGTGCCAGCTCCCTGGCAGGGGGTACTGAAGCTTTCTTT; CDR3: CASSLAGGTEAFF
length: 18; D: NA; V: TRBV12-5; J: TRBJ2-7; size: few; DNA: TGTGCTAGTGGTTTGATACTGGGCAGAACACCGACAGAGTACGAGCAGTACTTC; CDR3: CASGLILGRTPTEYEQYF
length: 13; D: TRBD1; V: TRBV6-5; J: TRBJ2-7; size: few; DNA: TGTGCCAGCTCGAGGACAGGGACCTACGAGCAGTACTTC; CDR3: CASSRTGTYEQYF
length: 16; D: TRBD2; V: TRBV6-5; J: TRBJ2-1; size: few; DNA: TGTGCCAGCAGTTACGCTTTTAGCGGGGGGGTAAATGAGCAGTTCTTC; CDR3: CASSYAFSGGVNEQFF
length: 16; D: NA; V: TRBV28; J: TRBJ1-5; size: NA; DNA: TGTGCCAGCAGTCCCTTGGGGGGTTTGGGCAATCAGCCCCAGCATTTT; CDR3: CASSPLGGLGNQPQHF
length: 14; D: NA; V: TRBV30; J: TRBJ1-3; size: few; DNA: TGTGCCTGGAGTGTAGGACTCTCTGGAAACACCATATATTTT; CDR3: CAWSVGLSGNTIYF
length: 14; D: TRBD1; V: TRBV7-8; J: TRBJ2-1; size: NA; DNA: TGTGCCAGCAGCCCCCGGGACAGGGCTGAGCAGCAGTTCTTC; CDR3: CASSPRDRAEQQFF
length: 14; D: TRBD1; V: TRBV25-1; J: TRBJ2-4; size: few; DNA: TGTGCCAGCAGTGTTACAGGGGGCAAAAACATTCAGTACTTC; CDR3: CASSVTGGKNIQYF
length: 13; D: NA; V: TRBV28; J: TRBJ1-2; size: few; DNA: TGTGCCAGCAGGGGGGGACTGAACTATGGCTACACCTTC; CDR3: CASRGGLNYGYTF
length: 15; D: NA; V: TRBV7-3; J: TRBJ2-5; size: few; DNA: TGTGCCAGCAGCTTGGACAGCGGACCTCAAGAGACCCAGTACTTC; CDR3: CASSLDSGPQETQYF
length: 15; D: TRBD1; V: TRBV6-5; J: TRBJ2-1; size: few; DNA: TGTGCCAGCAGTTATCGGGGACAGGGTTACAATGAGCAGTTCTTC; CDR3: CASSYRGQGYNEQFF
length: 14; D: NA; V: TRBV29-1; J: TRBJ2-3; size: NA; DNA: TGCAGCGTTGAGCGGACTACTAGCACAGATACGCAGTATTTT; CDR3: CSVERTTSTDTQYF
length: 15; D: NA; V: TRBV5-6; J: TRBJ1-5; size: NA; DNA: TGTGCCAGCAGCCCCTGGGAGGACGGCAATCAGCCCCAGCATTTT; CDR3: CASSPWEDGNQPQHF
length: 14; D: NA; V: TRBV13; J: TRBJ2-1; size: many; DNA: TGTGCCAGCAGCTTAAAACCGCGAGGGGGTGAGCAGTTCTTC; CDR3: CASSLKPRGGEQFF
length: 14; D: NA; V: TRBV4-3; J: TRBJ1-1; size: few; DNA: TGCGCCAGCAGCCAAAGGGATCTAAACACTGAAGCTTTCTTT; CDR3: CASSQRDLNTEAFF
length: 15; D: TRBD2; V: TRBV7-3; J: TRBJ2-1; size: few; DNA: TGTGCCAGCAGCTTCCGGCTAGCGGGCTACAATGAGCAGTTCTTC; CDR3: CASSFRLAGYNEQFF
length: 13; D: NA; V: TRBV7-2; J: TRBJ2-5; size: few; DNA: TGTGCCAGCAGCTTATCAGGACAAGAGACCCAGTACTTC; CDR3: CASSLSGQETQYF
length: 16; D: TRBD1; V: TRBV11-2; J: TRBJ1-6; size: NA; DNA: TGTGCCAGCAGCTCGACCCTCGGGGACAGTGATTCACCCCTCCACTTT; CDR3: CASSSTLGDSDSPLHF